Detailed here is one T cell receptor beta chain. The sample is drawn from a study of blood T cell repertoires in COVID-19. Overall study context: Specimens from acute and convalescent COVID-19 originated in the United States, Italy and Spain. The analysed material was cDNA or gDNA that came from T cells, B-cell-depleted T cells, or PBMCs.

A Seattle source enrolled patients during active infection and followed them longitudinally. This CDR3 is built from 17 residues. V was clipped by 0 bases and J by 0 bases; unmatched bases: 4. Germline V lookup: CDR1 MNHNS, CDR2 SASEGT. In the authors' methods: From reference gene primer amplification, estimates of nucleated cell counts were derived. Clones were read by immunoSEQ multiplex PCR, and TCRdb kept only the in-frame ones, dropping some. V, J and clone size reflect that table, while D and trimming were determined from the DNA. The repertoire holds approximately 250,000 clones, with around 90% as singletons.

The chain links TRBV6-1 to TRBJ1-5, with 8 nucleotides matching TRBD1. This sequence originates from a woman aged 60-75 years with COVID-19, enrolled during active disease. Sequencing used peripheral blood. The CDR3 DNA is TGTGCCAGCAGTGAAGCGGCAGGGGGCAATAGCAATCAGCCCCAGCATTTT. Translation gives CASSEAAGGNSNQPQHF.